Sequencing of this T cell receptor beta chain was carried out in a study of blood T cell repertoires in COVID-19. Study-level information: Spain, Italy and the United States supplied samples that represented acute and convalescent COVID-19. T cells, B-cell-depleted T cells, or PBMCs provided the cDNA or gDNA that served as material.

The CDR3 sequence is 14 residues long. V lost 4 bases and J lost 2; bases outside the gene matches: 5. From germline, CDR1 is SGHKS and CDR2 YYEKEE (reference sequence). Under the authors' procedure: Using reference gene primer amplification, nucleated cell counts were estimated. TCRdb keeps only in-frame clones here, not all; method: immunoSEQ multiplex PCR. That table furnishes V, J and clone size, whereas the DNA furnished D and trimming. The sample carries about 39,000 clones, approximately 78% recorded once. V gene TRBV5-5 combines with J gene TRBJ1-2; 7 nucleotides match TRBD1. This receptor was identified in a human donor in a cohort sampled during active or convalescent COVID-19. The donor label of this sample is uncertain. The sequenced material came from peripheral blood. CDR3 residues: CASSPGQQNYGYTF. CDR3 sequence (DNA): TGTGCCAGCAGCCCGGGACAGCAGAACTATGGCTACACCTTC.